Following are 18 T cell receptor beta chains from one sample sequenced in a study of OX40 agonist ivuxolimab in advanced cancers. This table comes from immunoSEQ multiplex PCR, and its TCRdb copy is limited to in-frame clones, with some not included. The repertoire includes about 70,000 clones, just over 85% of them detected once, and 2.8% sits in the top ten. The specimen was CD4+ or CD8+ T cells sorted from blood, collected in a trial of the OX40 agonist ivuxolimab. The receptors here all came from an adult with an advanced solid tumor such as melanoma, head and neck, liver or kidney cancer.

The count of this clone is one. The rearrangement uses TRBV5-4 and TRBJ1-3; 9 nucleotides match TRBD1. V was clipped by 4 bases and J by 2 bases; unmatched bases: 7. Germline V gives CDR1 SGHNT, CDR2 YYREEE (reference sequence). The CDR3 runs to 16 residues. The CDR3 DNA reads TGTGCCAGCAGCCCCTTAACAGGGGGCGCTGGAAACACCATATATTTT. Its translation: CASSPLTGGAGNTIYF.

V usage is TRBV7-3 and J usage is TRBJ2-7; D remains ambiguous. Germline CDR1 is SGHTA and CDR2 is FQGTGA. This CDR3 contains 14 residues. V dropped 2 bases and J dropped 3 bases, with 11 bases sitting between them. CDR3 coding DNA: TGTGCCAGCAGCTTAGTACCACACCTCTACGAGCAGTACTTC. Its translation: CASSLVPHLYEQYF.

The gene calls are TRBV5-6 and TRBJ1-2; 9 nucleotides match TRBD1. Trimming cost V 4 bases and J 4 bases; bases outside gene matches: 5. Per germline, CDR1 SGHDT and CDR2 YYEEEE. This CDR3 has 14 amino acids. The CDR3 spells CASSVGQGLYGYTF. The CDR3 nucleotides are TGTGCCAGCAGCGTGGGACAGGGCCTCTATGGCTACACCTTC.

The CDR3 is CASSLAGDGYTF. CDR3 DNA sequence: TGTGCCAGCAGCTTAGCTGGGGATGGCTACACCTTC. The chain carries TRBV7-2 and TRBJ1-2; D remains ambiguous. V lost 0 bases and J 6 bases, leaving 5 bases between the germline ends. This CDR3 spans 12 amino acids. The germline V gene has CDR1 SGHTA and CDR2 FQGNSA.

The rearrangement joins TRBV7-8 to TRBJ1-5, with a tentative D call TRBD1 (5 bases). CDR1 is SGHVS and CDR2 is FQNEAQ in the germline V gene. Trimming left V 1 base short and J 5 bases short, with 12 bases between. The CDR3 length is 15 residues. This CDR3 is CASSLVDGGYQPQHF. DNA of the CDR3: TGTGCCAGCAGCTTAGTGGATGGGGGGTATCAGCCCCAGCATTTT.

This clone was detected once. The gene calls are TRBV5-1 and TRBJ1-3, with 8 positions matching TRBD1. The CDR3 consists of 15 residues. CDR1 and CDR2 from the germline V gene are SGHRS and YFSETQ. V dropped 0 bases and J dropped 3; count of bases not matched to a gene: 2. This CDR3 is CASSLGTGFGNTIYF. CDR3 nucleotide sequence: TGCGCCAGCAGCTTGGGGACAGGGTTTGGAAACACCATATATTTT.

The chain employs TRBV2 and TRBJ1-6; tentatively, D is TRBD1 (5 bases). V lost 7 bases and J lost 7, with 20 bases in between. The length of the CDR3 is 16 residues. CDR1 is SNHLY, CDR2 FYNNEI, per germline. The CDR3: CASTINGGGSNSPLHF. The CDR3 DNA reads TGTGCCAGCACCATCAACGGGGGGGGATCAAATTCACCCCTCCACTTT.

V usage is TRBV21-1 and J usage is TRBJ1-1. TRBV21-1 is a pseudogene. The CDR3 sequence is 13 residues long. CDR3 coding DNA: TGTGCCAGCAGCAAAACGGGGAAGGCTGAAGCTTTCTTT. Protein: CASSKTGKAEAFF.

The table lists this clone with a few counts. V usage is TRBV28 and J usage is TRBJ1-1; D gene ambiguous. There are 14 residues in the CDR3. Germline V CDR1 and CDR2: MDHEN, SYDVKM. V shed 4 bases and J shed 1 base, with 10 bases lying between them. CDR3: CASSSWRGNTEAFF. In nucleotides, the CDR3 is TGTGCCAGCAGTTCGTGGCGGGGGAACACTGAAGCTTTCTTT.

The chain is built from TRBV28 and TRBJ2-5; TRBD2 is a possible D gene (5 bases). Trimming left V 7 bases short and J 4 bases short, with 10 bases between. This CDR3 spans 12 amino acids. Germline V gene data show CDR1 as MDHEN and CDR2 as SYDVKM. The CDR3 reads CASNREPETQYF. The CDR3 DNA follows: TGTGCCAGCAACCGGGAACCAGAGACCCAGTACTTC. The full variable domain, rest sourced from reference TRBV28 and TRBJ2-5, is DVKVTQSSRYLVKRTGEKVFLECVQDMDHENMFWYRQDPGLGLRLIYFSYDVKMKEKGDIPEGYSVSREKKERFSLILESASTNQTSMYLCASNREPETQYFGPGTRLLVL.

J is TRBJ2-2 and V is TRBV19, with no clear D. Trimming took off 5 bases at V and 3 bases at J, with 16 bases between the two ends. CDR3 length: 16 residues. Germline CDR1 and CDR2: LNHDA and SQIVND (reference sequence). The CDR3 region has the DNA TGTGCCAGTAGTGCGAAGCTCTTACTTTACACCGGGGAGCTGTTTTTT. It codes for CASSAKLLLYTGELFF.

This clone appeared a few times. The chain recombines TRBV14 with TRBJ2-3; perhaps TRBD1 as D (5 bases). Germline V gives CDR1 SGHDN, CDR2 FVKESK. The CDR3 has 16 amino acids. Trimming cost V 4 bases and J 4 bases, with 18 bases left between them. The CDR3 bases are TGTGCCAGCAGCCCCGGTCGGGCAGGGTGGGCAGATACGCAGTATTTT. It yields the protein CASSPGRAGWADTQYF.

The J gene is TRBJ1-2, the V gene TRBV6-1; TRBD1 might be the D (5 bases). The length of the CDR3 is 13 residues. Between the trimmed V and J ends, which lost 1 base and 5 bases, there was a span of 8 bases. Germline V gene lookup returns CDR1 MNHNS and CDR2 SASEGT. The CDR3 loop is CASSEGSGYGYTF. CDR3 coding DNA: TGTGCCAGCAGTGAAGGGTCAGGGTATGGCTACACCTTC.

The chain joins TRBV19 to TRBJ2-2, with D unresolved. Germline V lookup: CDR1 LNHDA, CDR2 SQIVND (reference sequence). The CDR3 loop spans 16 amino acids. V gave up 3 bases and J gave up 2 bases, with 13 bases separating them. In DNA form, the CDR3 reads TGTGCCAGTAGTATCGGTTGGGGTATAAACACCGGGGAGCTGTTTTTT. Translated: CASSIGWGINTGELFF.

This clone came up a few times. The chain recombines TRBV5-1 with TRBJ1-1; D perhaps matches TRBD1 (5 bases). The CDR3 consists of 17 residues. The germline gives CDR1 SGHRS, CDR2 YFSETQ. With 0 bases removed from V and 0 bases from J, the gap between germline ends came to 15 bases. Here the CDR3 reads CASSLGASRAMNTEAFF. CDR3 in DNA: TGCGCCAGCAGCTTGGGGGCCTCCAGGGCCATGAACACTGAAGCTTTCTTT.

CDR3 amino acids: CASSYRRALSTEAFF. As DNA, the CDR3 is TGTGCCAGCAGTTACAGGCGGGCCTTGAGCACTGAAGCTTTCTTT. The gene calls are TRBV28 and TRBJ1-1, with a possible D match to TRBD1 (5 bases). CDR1 is MDHEN and CDR2 is SYDVKM in the germline V gene. The CDR3 runs to 15 residues. Trimming took 4 bases from V and 4 from J, leaving 16 bases between them.

This CDR3 reads CASSLVEGGQETQYF. The CDR3 bases are TGTGCCAGCAGCTTAGTAGAGGGGGGACAAGAGACCCAGTACTTC. The chain uses TRBV7-8 and TRBJ2-5; D might be TRBD1 or TRBD2, each matching 6 bases. Germline CDR1 and CDR2: SGHVS and FQNEAQ. This CDR3 region has 15 residues. V dropped 1 base and J dropped 2 bases, with 11 bases sitting between them.

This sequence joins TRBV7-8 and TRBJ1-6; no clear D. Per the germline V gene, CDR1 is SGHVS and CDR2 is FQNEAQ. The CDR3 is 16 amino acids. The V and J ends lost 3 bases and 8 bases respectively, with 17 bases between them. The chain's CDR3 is CASSFISGRLDSPLHF. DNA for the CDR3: TGTGCCAGCAGCTTTATATCAGGACGGCTAGATTCACCCCTCCACTTT.